This passage covers 14 T cell receptor beta chains from one sample sequenced in a study of cytomegalovirus exposure and HLA in healthy donors. The repertoire was sequenced with immunoSEQ multiplex PCR; TCRdb's copy has only in-frame clones and lacks some. The sample includes some 90,000 clones, around 88% seen only once; the top ten take 3.5% to 5%. What was sequenced was PBMCs. The receptors originated from a woman younger than 45 in good health and CMV-seronegative.

The chain has TRBV19 and TRBJ1-1; 8 nucleotides line up with TRBD1. The CDR3 is made up of 15 amino acids. Germline V gene sequence: CDR1 LNHDA, CDR2 SQIVND (reference sequence). V was clipped by 1 base and J by 4 bases; unmatched bases: 5. The CDR3 protein is CASSIGTGRGTEAFF. CDR3 in DNA: TGTGCCAGTAGTATAGGGACAGGGAGGGGCACTGAAGCTTTCTTT.

This chain links TRBV7-2 with TRBJ2-5; 9 nucleotides match TRBD1. The trim removed 2 bases at V and 1 base at J, leaving 2 bases unmatched. CDR3 size: 15 residues. Germline-derived CDR1 and CDR2 are SGHTA and FQGNSA. The CDR3, as DNA: TGTGCCAGCAGCTTAAACAGGGGGCTCCAAGAGACCCAGTACTTC. Amino acids: CASSLNRGLQETQYF. Full variable domain (missing parts from reference TRBV7-2 and TRBJ2-5): GAGVSQSPSNKVTEKGKDVELRCDPISGHTALYWYRQSLGQGLEFLIYFQGNSAPDKSGLPSDRFSAERTGGSVSTLTIQRTQQEDSAVYLCASSLNRGLQETQYFGPGTRLLVL.

This clone was seen a few times. V and J are TRBV9 and TRBJ1-1; a possible D gene is TRBD1 (6 bases). The ends were cut back, 4 bases at V and 8 bases at J, with 12 bases in the middle. There are 12 residues in the CDR3. Germline loops: CDR1 SGDLS, CDR2 YYNGEE. The CDR3 here is CASSLGQGEAFF. The CDR3 DNA reads as TGTGCCAGCAGCCTAGGGCAGGGGGAAGCTTTCTTT. The full variable domain, in which reference TRBV9 and TRBJ1-1 provide the parts outside the CDR3, is DSGVTQTPKHLITATGQRVTLRCSPRSGDLSVYWYQQSLDQGLQFLIQYYNGEERAKGNILERFSAQQFPDLHSELNLSSLELGDSALYFCASSLGQGEAFFGQGTRLTVV.

This chain links TRBV13 with TRBJ2-3; 9 bases match TRBD1. Per the germline V gene, CDR1 is PRHDT and CDR2 is FYEKMQ (reference sequence). Trimming at V came to 5 bases and at J to 7 bases, leaving 7 bases not matched to a gene. The CDR3 is made up of 14 amino acids. CDR3 in DNA: TGTGCCAGCAGCGTACGGACAGGGGTGAATACGCAGTATTTT. Translated, it gives CASSVRTGVNTQYF.

The chain has TRBV28 and TRBJ2-3; TRBD2 agrees at 10 bases. The V and J ends lost 2 bases and 5 bases, in that order; junction bases with no gene match: 7. Germline loops: CDR1 MDHEN, CDR2 SYDVKM. The CDR3 runs to 16 residues. CDR3 sequence: CASSLGLAGEGDTQYF. Written as DNA, the CDR3 is TGTGCCAGCAGTTTAGGTCTAGCGGGAGAGGGAGATACGCAGTATTTT.

The chain joins TRBV4-1 to TRBJ2-3; the match to TRBD2 covers 11 bases. The germline gives CDR1 MGHRA, CDR2 YSYEKL. Unmatched junction bases numbered 16, after V lost 3 bases and J lost 14 bases. The CDR3 runs to 16 residues. The CDR3 nucleotides are TGCGCCAGCAGCCATATACTAGCGGGGGAGATACCTCCTGGGTATTTT. It specifies CASSHILAGEIPPGYF.

V usage is TRBV21-1 and J usage is TRBJ1-2; TRBD1 is the table's D call and was not checked against the DNA. TRBV21-1 constitutes a pseudogene. The length of the CDR3 is 16 residues. CDR3 region: CASSPQPGQDHYGYTF. CDR3 sequence (DNA): TGTGCCAGCAGCCCCCAACCTGGACAGGACCACTATGGCTACACCTTC.

The chain combines TRBV5-1 with TRBJ2-2; maybe TRBD2 (5 bases). The CDR3 contains 15 residues. Germline V gene sequence: CDR1 SGHRS, CDR2 YFSETQ. V shed 1 base and J shed 6 bases, with 13 bases lying between them. The CDR3 protein is CASSLSSGIPGELFF. The CDR3 nucleotides read TGCGCCAGCAGCTTGAGTTCGGGAATCCCCGGGGAGCTGTTTTTT.

This sequence joins TRBV9 and TRBJ2-7; weak D call: TRBD1 (5 bases). With 5 bases removed from V and 7 bases from J, the gap between germline ends came to 13 bases. Germline CDR1 reads SGDLS; CDR2 reads YYNGEE. The CDR3 has 12 amino acids. The DNA of the CDR3 is TGTGCCAGCAGTCTTCAGGGAAATGAGCAGTACTTC. Protein sequence: CASSLQGNEQYF.

This clone has just one count. CDR3 nucleotide sequence: TGTGCCAGCAGTTTATCGGCCCAGGGGGCCACTGAAGCTTTCTTT. Protein sequence: CASSLSAQGATEAFF. The rearrangement uses TRBV28 and TRBJ1-1, with 8 bases fitting TRBD1. The CDR3 loop spans 15 amino acids. Germline values: CDR1 MDHEN, CDR2 SYDVKM. Trimming at V came to 1 base and at J to 4 bases, leaving 5 bases not matched to a gene.

The chain is built from TRBV7-2 and TRBJ2-1, with D hard to call. With 1 base removed from V and 7 bases from J, the gap between germline ends came to 2 bases. The CDR3 is 11 residues long. CDR1 SGHTA and CDR2 FQGNSA come from the germline V gene. This chain's CDR3 is CASSLVNEQFF. CDR3 nucleotides: TGTGCCAGCAGCTTAGTAAATGAGCAGTTCTTC.

The gene calls are TRBV9 and TRBJ2-3; 10 bases agree with TRBD2. Per germline, CDR1 SGDLS and CDR2 YYNGEE. The length of the CDR3 is 16 residues. After removal of 1 base from V and 0 bases from J, the junction contained 2 bases not matched to a gene. The CDR3 reads CASSVLAGVSTDTQYF. In nucleotides, the CDR3 is TGTGCCAGCAGCGTACTAGCGGGAGTTAGCACAGATACGCAGTATTTT. Complete variable domain (other parts from reference TRBV9 and TRBJ2-3): DSGVTQTPKHLITATGQRVTLRCSPRSGDLSVYWYQQSLDQGLQFLIQYYNGEERAKGNILERFSAQQFPDLHSELNLSSLELGDSALYFCASSVLAGVSTDTQYFGPGTRLTVL.

The gene calls are TRBV7-2 and TRBJ1-3; no clear D gene. The CDR3 length is 15 residues. The V end was cut by 3 bases, the J end by 2 bases, with 11 bases between. Germline lookup yields CDR1 SGHTA and CDR2 FQGNSA. CDR3 sequence reads: CASSLIRNPGNTIYF. The CDR3 DNA sequence: TGTGCCAGCAGCTTGATCAGGAACCCTGGAAACACCATATATTTT.

V and J are TRBV4-1 and TRBJ2-1, with 9 bases aligning to TRBD1. CDR3 size: 15 residues. The J segment lost 4 bases and the V segment lost 3 bases, leaving 4 bases of the junction unmatched. Germline V gene lookup returns CDR1 MGHRA and CDR2 YSYEKL. The CDR3 nucleotides are TGCGCCAGCAGCCAGACACAGGGGGCGTACAATGAGCAGTTCTTC. It specifies CASSQTQGAYNEQFF.